This T cell receptor beta chain was documented in a study of response to subunit inactivated influenza vaccine. Overall study findings and caveats: Authors suggested few new T cells are recruited by each seasonal influenza vaccination.

Each CDR3 protein gets one entry after TCRdb re-called the RT-PCR reads with MiXCR. The sample contains 800,000 to 1,000,000 distinct CDR3 sequences, around 20% of which appear only once. The CDR3 covers 14 residues. CDR1 is DFQATT and CDR2 is SNEGSKA in the germline V gene (reference sequence). With 3 bases removed from V and 5 bases from J, the gap between germline ends came to 16 bases. This clonotype has a handful of counts. The antigen is not known. This receptor was identified in a man between 50 and 59 years old who received an inactivated influenza vaccine. The J gene is TRBJ2-5, the V gene TRBV20-1, with D perhaps given as TRBD1 or TRBD2 (5 bases each). Sequencing used PBMCs from blood, obtained approximately 5 days after vaccination. As DNA, the CDR3 is TGCAGTGCTAGCCGTCTGGGGGTGCGGGAGACCCAGTACTTC. Its protein product is CSASRLGVRETQYF.